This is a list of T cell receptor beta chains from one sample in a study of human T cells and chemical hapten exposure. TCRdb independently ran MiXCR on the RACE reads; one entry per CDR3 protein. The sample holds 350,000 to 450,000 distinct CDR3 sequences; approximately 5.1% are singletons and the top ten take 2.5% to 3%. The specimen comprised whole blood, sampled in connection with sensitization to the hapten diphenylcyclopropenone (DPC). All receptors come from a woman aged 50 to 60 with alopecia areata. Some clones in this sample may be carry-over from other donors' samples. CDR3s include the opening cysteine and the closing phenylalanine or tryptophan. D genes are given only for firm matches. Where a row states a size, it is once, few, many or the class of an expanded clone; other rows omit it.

CASSATSGGDGELFF | TGTGCCAGCAGTGCAACTAGCGGGGGGGACGGGGAGCTGTTTTTT | TRBV7-2 | few | TRBJ2-2 | TRBD2
CASSPRQEISVQPQHF | TGTGCCAGCTCTCCTCGACAGGAGATATCAGTTCAGCCCCAGCATTTT | TRBV18 | few | TRBJ1-5 | .
CASTLDVNNEQFF | TGTGCCAGCACCCTGGACGTTAACAATGAGCAGTTCTTC | TRBV12-3/TRBV12-4 | few | TRBJ2-1 | .
CASSKKETQYF | TGTGCCAGCAGTAAAAAAGAGACCCAGTACTTC | TRBV6-2/TRBV6-3 | many | TRBJ2-5 | .
CASSLEAGVNTDTQYF | TGTGCCAGCAGTTTGGAAGCGGGAGTAAACACAGATACGCAGTATTTT | TRBV28 | many | TRBJ2-3 | TRBD2
CASTPTGEQGEAFF | TGTGCCAGCACCCCGACGGGTGAACAGGGTGAAGCTTTCTTT | TRBV12-3/TRBV12-4 | few | TRBJ1-1 | .
CASSQMNRGYEQYF | TGTGCCAGCAGCCAAATGAACAGGGGCTACGAGCAGTACTTC | TRBV14 | few | TRBJ2-7 | TRBD1
CASSFTGDYGYTF | TGCGCCAGCAGCTTTACAGGGGACTATGGCTACACCTTC | TRBV5-1 | many | TRBJ1-2 | TRBD1
CASSLWGLGHEQYF | TGTGCCAGCAGCTTATGGGGGCTGGGCCACGAGCAGTACTTC | TRBV7-2 | few | TRBJ2-7 | .
CASSYSQSTDTQYF | TGTGCCAGCAGTTACTCGCAGAGCACAGATACGCAGTATTTT | TRBV6-5 | many | TRBJ2-3 | .
CASSSRMTSGGPTDTQYF | TGTGCCAGCAGTTCCCGTATGACTAGCGGGGGTCCCACAGATACGCAGTATTTT | TRBV12-3/TRBV12-4 | many | TRBJ2-3 | TRBD2
CASSFTASGRDTQYF | TGTGCCAGCAGTTTCACGGCTAGCGGGAGAGATACGCAGTATTTT | TRBV28 | few | TRBJ2-3 | TRBD2
CASSAQVRTGGKETQYF | TGTGCCAGCAGTGCCCAAGTAAGGACAGGGGGCAAAGAGACCCAGTACTTC | TRBV6-1 | . | TRBJ2-5 | TRBD1
CSVLTGISGNTIYF | TGCAGCGTACTAACAGGTATCTCTGGAAACACCATATATTTT | TRBV29-1 | many | TRBJ1-3 | .
CASSEAKGNYGYTF | TGTGCCAGCAGTGAAGCAAAGGGGAACTATGGCTACACCTTC | TRBV2 | few | TRBJ1-2 | .
CASSLMLDLETQYF | TGTGCCAGCAGCTTGATGCTAGACCTCGAGACCCAGTACTTC | TRBV5-6 | few | TRBJ2-5 | .
CASSFTSGYNEQFF | TGTGCCAGCAGTTTTACTAGCGGCTACAATGAGCAGTTCTTC | TRBV12-3/TRBV12-4 | many | TRBJ2-1 | TRBD2
CASSANTGELFF | TGTGCCAGCAGCGCGAACACCGGGGAGCTGTTTTTT | TRBV6-2/TRBV6-3 | many | TRBJ2-2 | .
CASRRTSGGPDTQYF | TGTGCCAGTAGACGGACTAGCGGGGGCCCAGATACGCAGTATTTT | TRBV19 | . | TRBJ2-3 | TRBD2
CASSVASANYGYTF | TGTGCCAGCAGCGTAGCTTCAGCTAACTATGGCTACACCTTC | TRBV9 | many | TRBJ1-2 | .
CCGVAVEF | TGTTGCGGGGTCGCCGTTGAGTTC | TRBV30 | many | TRBJ2-7 | .
CASSYSKLSYEQYF | TGTGCCAGCAGTTACTCGAAACTATCCTACGAGCAGTACTTC | TRBV6-5 | . | TRBJ2-7 | .